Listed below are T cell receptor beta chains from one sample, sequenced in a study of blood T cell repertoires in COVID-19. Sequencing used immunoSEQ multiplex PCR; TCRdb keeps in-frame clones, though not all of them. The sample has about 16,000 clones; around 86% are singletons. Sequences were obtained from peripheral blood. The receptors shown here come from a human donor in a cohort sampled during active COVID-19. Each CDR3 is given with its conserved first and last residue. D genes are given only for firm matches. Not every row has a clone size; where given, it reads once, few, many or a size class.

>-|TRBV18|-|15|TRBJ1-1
TGTGCCAGCTCACCAGGAATAGGAGGGGCGAATGAAGCTTTCTTT
CASSPGIGGANEAFF
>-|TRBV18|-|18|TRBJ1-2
TGTGCCAGCTCACAAGGAACAGCTATCAGGGGTTTTAACTATGGCTACACCTTC
CASSQGTAIRGFNYGYTF
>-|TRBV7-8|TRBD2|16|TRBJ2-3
TGTGCCAGCACCCTTGTAGCGGGGGGGCCCACAGATACGCAGTATTTT
CASTLVAGGPTDTQYF
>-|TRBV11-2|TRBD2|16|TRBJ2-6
TGTGCCAGCAGCCCGGGAGGCGCCTCTGGGGCCAACGTCCTGACTTTC
CASSPGGASGANVLTF
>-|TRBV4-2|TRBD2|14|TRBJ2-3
TGTGCCAGCAGCGCTAGCGGGGCCCCCGATACGCAGTATTTT
CASSASGAPDTQYF
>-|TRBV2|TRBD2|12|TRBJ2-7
TGTGCCAGCAAGACAGCGGGGTACGAGCAGTACTTC
CASKTAGYEQYF
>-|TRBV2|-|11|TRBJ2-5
TGTGCCAGCTCTCTCCAAGAGACCCAGTACTTC
CASSLQETQYF
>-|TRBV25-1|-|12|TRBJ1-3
TGTGCCAGCAGTGAGGCCCTAAACACCATATATTTT
CASSEALNTIYF
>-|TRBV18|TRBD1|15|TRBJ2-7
TGTGCCAGCTCCCCTGTGGTAGGGGGCTCCAACGAGCAGTACTTC
CASSPVVGGSNEQYF
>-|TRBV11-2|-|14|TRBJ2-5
TGTGCCAGCAGCATTCGAGCGGCTTTGGAGACCCAGTACTTC
CASSIRAALETQYF
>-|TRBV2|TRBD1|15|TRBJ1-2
TGTGCCAGCAGTGGGACAGGGAATCCCGGCTATGGCTACACCTTC
CASSGTGNPGYGYTF
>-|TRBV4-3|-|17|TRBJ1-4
TGCGCCAGCAGCCGAACCCCGGGGAGAGCTCTTAATGAAAAACTGTTTTTT
CASSRTPGRALNEKLFF
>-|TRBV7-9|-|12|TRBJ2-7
TGTGCCAGCAGCTTAGAAGGGGTCGAGCAGTACTTC
CASSLEGVEQYF
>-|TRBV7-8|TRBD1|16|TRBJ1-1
TGTGCCAGCAGCTTAGAGGGACAGATCTTCAACACTGAAGCTTTCTTT
CASSLEGQIFNTEAFF
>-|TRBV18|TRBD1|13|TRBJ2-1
TGTGCCAGCTCACCAGGACAGGGAAATGAGCAGTTCTTC
CASSPGQGNEQFF
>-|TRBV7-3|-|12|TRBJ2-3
TGTGCCAGCAGCTCTGGCACAGATACGCAGTATTTT
CASSSGTDTQYF
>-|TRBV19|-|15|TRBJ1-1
TGTGCCAGTAGTATCCAGAAGGGGTTGAACACTGAAGCTTTCTTT
CASSIQKGLNTEAFF
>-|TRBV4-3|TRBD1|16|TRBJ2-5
TGCGCCAGCAGCCAAGATGTTGCAGGGGGCGCAAATACCCAGTACTTC
CASSQDVAGGANTQYF
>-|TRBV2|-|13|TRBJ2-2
TGTGCCAGCGGAGCAGGGTTCACCGGGGAGCTGTTTTTT
CASGAGFTGELFF
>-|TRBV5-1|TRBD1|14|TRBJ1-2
TGCGCCAGCAGCCCGGGACAGCCTGCGAGTGGCTACACCTTC
CASSPGQPASGYTF
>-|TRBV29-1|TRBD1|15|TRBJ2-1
TGCAGCGTGTCCCGGGACAGGGGGCAACAGGGTGAGCAGTTCTTC
CSVSRDRGQQGEQFF
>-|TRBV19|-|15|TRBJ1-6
TGTGCCAGTAGTAAACAAACAGGGTTGAATTCACCCCTCCACTTT
CASSKQTGLNSPLHF
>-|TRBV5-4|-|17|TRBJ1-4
TGTGCCAGCAGCTTCAGCAAGTCTACAGGGTTGCGGGAAAAACTGTTTTTT
CASSFSKSTGLREKLFF
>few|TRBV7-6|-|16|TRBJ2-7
TGTGCCAGCAGCTTAAATCCGGCACTCCTAGCTGTGCAGCAGTACTTC
CASSLNPALLAVQQYF
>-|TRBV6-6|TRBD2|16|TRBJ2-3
TGTGCCAGCAGTGGGACGACTAGCGGGGGGGCAGATACGCAGTATTTT
CASSGTTSGGADTQYF
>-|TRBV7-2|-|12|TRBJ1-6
TGTGCCAGCAGCTTAAGTGGTACTCCCCTCCACTTT
CASSLSGTPLHF
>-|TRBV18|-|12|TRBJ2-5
TGTGCCAGCTCAGACAGTTCCGAGACCCAGTACTTC
CASSDSSETQYF
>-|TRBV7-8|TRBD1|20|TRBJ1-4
TGTGCCAGCAGCTTCACAACAGGGGGCGACTTAGCCCCGGTTGGGGAAAAACTGTTTTTT
CASSFTTGGDLAPVGEKLFF
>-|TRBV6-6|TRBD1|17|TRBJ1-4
TGTGCCAGCAGTCCGTCGGGACAGGGGTGGAGAAATGAAAAACTGTTTTTT
CASSPSGQGWRNEKLFF
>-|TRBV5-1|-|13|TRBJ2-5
TGCGCCAGCAGCTTCGGACAGCAAGAGACCCAGTACTTC
CASSFGQQETQYF
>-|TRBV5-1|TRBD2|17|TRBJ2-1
TGCGCCAGCAGCAGGACTAGCGGGGGCATCTCCTACAATGAGCAGTTCTTC
CASSRTSGGISYNEQFF
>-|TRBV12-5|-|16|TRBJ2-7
TGTGCTAGTGGTTTGGTACTCGGGTCGGGGGACGACGAGCAGTACTTC
CASGLVLGSGDDEQYF
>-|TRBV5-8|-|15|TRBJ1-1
TGTGCCAGCAGCTTAGGAGCAGGGATCGAGACTGAAGCTTTCTTT
CASSLGAGIETEAFF
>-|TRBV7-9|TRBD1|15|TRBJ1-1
TGTGCCAGCAGCTCCGGACAGGGTCGGGACACTGAAGCTTTCTTT
CASSSGQGRDTEAFF
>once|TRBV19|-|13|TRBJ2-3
TGTGCCAGTAGTATGGTCCCGGAGGGGAGGCAGTATTTT
CASSMVPEGRQYF
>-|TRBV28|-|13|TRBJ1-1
TGTGCCAGCACTCCATGGGCCATGCGTGAAGCTTTCTTT
CASTPWAMREAFF
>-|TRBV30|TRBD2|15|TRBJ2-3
TGTGCCTGGAGCATGCTAGCGGGGGCAGGGGATACGCAGTATTTT
CAWSMLAGAGDTQYF
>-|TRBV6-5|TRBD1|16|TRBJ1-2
TGTGCCAGCAGTTACACCGCGACAGGGGGCAGCCATGGCTACACCTTC
CASSYTATGGSHGYTF
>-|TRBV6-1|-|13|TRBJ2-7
TGTGCCAGCAGTGAAACAGGCAGGCGCGAGCAGTACTTC
CASSETGRREQYF
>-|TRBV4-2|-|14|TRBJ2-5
TGTGCCAGCAGCCAAGATAGCTTCTCCCGCGTTGGGTACTTC
CASSQDSFSRVGYF
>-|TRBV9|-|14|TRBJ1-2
TGTGCCAGCAGCGTATCTACAGCTAACTATGGCTACACCTTC
CASSVSTANYGYTF
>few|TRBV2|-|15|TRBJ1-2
TGTGCCAGCAGTCCGGGGTATGACCTTAGGGATGGCTACACCTTC
CASSPGYDLRDGYTF
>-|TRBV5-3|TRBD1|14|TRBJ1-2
TGTGCCAGAAGCTTGGACAGGGGGCTCTATGGCTACACCTTC
CARSLDRGLYGYTF
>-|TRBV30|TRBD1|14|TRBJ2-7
TGTGCCTGGAGTGTACCGGACAGGGCGCACGAGCAGTACTTC
CAWSVPDRAHEQYF
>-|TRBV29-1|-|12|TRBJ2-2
TGCAGCGTTCAGCAGGACACCGGGGAGCTGTTTTTT
CSVQQDTGELFF
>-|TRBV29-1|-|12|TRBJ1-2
TGCAGCGTTGGAGGGCAGCTCTATGGCTACACCTTC
CSVGGQLYGYTF